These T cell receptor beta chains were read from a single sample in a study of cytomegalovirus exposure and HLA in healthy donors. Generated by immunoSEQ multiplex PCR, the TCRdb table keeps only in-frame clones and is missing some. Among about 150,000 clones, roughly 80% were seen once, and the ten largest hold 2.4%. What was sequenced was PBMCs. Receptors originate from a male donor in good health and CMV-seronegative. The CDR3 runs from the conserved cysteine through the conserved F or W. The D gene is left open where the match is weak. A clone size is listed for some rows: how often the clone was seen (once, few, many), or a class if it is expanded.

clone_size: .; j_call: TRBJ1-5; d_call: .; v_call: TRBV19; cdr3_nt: TGTGCCAGTACCGCGACGGGGAGAGGATGGAATCAGCCCCAGCATTTT; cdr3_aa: CASTATGRGWNQPQHF
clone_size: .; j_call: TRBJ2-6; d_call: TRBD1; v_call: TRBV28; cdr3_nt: TGTGCCAGCAGTTCCTTGACAGGGGGAGACTACTCTGGGGCCAACGTCCTGACTTTC; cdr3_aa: CASSSLTGGDYSGANVLTF
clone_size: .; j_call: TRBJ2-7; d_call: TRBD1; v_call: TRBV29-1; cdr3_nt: TGCAGCGTTTATGGGGGACAGGGAAGACTCAAGAGTTACGAGCAGTACTTC; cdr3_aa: CSVYGGQGRLKSYEQYF
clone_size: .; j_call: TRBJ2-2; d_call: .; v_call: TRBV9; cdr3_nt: TGTGCCAGCAGCGTAGTCCCGCAGAGGGACACCGGGGAGCTGTTTTTT; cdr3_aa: CASSVVPQRDTGELFF
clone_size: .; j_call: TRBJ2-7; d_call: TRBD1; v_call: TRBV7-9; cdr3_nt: TGTGCCAGCAGCTTGTTAGGGGGCGTGAGCTACGAGCAGTACTTC; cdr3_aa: CASSLLGGVSYEQYF
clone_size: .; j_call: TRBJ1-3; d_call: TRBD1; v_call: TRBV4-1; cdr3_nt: TGCGCCAGCAGCCTTCCTCGGCAGGGGGCCTTCCCCTCTGGAAACACCATATATTTT; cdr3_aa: CASSLPRQGAFPSGNTIYF
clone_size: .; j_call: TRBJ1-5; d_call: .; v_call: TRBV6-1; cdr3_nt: TGTGCCAGCAGACAAGATAGCAATCAGCCCCAGCATTTT; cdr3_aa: CASRQDSNQPQHF
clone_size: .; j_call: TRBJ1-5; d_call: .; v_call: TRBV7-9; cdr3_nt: TGTTCCAGCAGCTCCGATTCGGGGGGCGGGAAGCCCCAGCATTTT; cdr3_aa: CSSSSDSGGGKPQHF
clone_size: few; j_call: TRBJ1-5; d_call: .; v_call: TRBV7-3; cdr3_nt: TGTGCCAGCAGCAACCGAGGGGGTGGCAATCAGCCCCAGCATTTT; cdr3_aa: CASSNRGGGNQPQHF
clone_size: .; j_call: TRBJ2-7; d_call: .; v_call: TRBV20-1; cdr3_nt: TGCAGTGCTAGAGTTAGATACGAGCAGTACTTC; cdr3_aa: CSARVRYEQYF
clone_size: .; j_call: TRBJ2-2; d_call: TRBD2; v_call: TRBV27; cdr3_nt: TGTGCCAGCAGTCGGACTAGCGGGGGAAACACCGGGGAGCTGTTTTTT; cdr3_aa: CASSRTSGGNTGELFF
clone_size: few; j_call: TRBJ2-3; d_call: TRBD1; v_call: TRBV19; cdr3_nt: TGTGCCAGTAGTAATCCACCCGGGACAGGGGCGAGAACAGATACGCAGTATTTT; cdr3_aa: CASSNPPGTGARTDTQYF
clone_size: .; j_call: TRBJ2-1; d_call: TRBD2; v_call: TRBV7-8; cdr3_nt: TGTGCCAGCAGCTTAGGGTCTAGCGGTTTCTCCTACAATGAGCAGTTCTTC; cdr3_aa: CASSLGSSGFSYNEQFF
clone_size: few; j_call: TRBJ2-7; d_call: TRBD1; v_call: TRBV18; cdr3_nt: TGTGCCAGCTCACTCGGGACAGCCCCCGAGCAGTACTTC; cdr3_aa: CASSLGTAPEQYF
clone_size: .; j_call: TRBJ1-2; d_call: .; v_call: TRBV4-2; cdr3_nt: TGTGCCAGCAGCCAAGATACGTCCGGGTGTGGCTACACCTTC; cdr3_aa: CASSQDTSGCGYTF
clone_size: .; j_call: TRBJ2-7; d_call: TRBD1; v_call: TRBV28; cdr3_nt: TGTGCCATCCCCGGGACAGGGACCCACGAGCAGTACTTC; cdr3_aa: CAIPGTGTHEQYF
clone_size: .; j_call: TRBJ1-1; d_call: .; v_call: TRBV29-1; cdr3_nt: TGCAGCGTTGCGCTTTGGGCAGATATGAACACTGAAGCTTTCTTT; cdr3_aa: CSVALWADMNTEAFF
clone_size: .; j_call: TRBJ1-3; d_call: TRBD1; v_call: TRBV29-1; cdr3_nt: TGCAGCGTGGCAGACAGGGTTGGAAACACCATATATTTT; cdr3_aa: CSVADRVGNTIYF
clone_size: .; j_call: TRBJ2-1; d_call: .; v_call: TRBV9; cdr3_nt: TGTGCCAGCAGCGTAGGGTCGAAGGGGGACAATGAGCAGTTCTTC; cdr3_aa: CASSVGSKGDNEQFF
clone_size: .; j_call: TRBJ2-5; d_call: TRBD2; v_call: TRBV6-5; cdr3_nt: TGTGCCAGCAGTCATAGCGGGAACCAAGAGACCCAGTACTTC; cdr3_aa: CASSHSGNQETQYF
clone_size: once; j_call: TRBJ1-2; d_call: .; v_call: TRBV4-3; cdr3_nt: TGCGCCAGCAGCCAAGAAATGGAGGGGCGAGGCTACACCTTC; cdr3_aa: CASSQEMEGRGYTF
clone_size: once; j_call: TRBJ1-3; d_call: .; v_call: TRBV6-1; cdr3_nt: TGTGCCAGCAGTCGGGGGATTGGCTCTGGAAACACCATATATTTT; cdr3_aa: CASSRGIGSGNTIYF
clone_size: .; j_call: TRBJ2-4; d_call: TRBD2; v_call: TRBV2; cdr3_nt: TGTGCCAGCAGCCAAACTAGCGGGAGGCCTAAAAACATTCAGTACTTC; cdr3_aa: CASSQTSGRPKNIQYF
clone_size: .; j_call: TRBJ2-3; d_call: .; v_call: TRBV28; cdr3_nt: TGTGCCACCGCATTAGCGGATAGCACAGATACGCAGTATTTT; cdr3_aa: CATALADSTDTQYF
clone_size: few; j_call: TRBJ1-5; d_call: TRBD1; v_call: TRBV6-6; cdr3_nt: TGTGCCAGCACCCGGACAGGCTATAGCAATCAGCCCCAGCATTTT; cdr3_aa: CASTRTGYSNQPQHF
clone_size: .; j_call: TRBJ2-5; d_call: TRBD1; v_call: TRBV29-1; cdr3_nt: TGCAGCGTTTACAGACAGGGTAGCGAGACCCAGTACTTC; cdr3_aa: CSVYRQGSETQYF
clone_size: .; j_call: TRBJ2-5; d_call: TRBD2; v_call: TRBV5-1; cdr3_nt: TGCGCCAGCAGCCCGTCAGCGGGGGGGCAGCAAGAGACCCAGTACTTC; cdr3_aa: CASSPSAGGQQETQYF
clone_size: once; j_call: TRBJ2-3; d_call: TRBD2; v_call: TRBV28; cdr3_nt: TGTGCCAGCAGAATGGGAGCGGGAGCGAATGCGCAGTATTTT; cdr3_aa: CASRMGAGANAQYF
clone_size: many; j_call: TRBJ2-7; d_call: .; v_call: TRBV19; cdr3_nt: TGTGCCAGTAGTAAAGGGGTAGCGGCCGATTACGAGCAGTACTTC; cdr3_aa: CASSKGVAADYEQYF
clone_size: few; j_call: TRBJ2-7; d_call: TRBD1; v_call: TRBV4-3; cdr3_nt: TGCGCCAGCAGCCCCCAGGGGGCCAGCCTCTACGAGCAGTACTTC; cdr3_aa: CASSPQGASLYEQYF
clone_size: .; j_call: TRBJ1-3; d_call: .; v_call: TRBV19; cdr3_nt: TGTGCCAGTAAAAGAGACTCTGGAAACACCATATATTTT; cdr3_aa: CASKRDSGNTIYF
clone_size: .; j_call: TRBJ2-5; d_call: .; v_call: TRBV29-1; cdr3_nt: TGCAGCGTTCCCGACTCATGGGAGACCCAGTACTTC; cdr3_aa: CSVPDSWETQYF
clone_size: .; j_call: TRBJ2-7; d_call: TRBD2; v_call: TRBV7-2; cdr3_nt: TGTGCCAGCAGCTTAGTAGGAGGGAGGGTGAACGAGCAGTACTTC; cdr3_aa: CASSLVGGRVNEQYF
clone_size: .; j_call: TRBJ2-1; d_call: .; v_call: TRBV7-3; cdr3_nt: TGTGCCAGCAGCTTAAATTTGGGCCGGACTACCTACAATGAGCAGTTCTTC; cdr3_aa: CASSLNLGRTTYNEQFF
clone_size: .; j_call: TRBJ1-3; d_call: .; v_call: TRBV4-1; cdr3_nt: TGCGCCAGCAGCCCCTCCTCTGGAAACACCATATATTTT; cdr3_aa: CASSPSSGNTIYF